A single sample is the source of the 31 T cell receptor beta chains below, sequenced in a study of cytomegalovirus exposure and HLA in healthy donors. PCR amplification relied on 60 Vbeta primers (plus 13 Jbeta primers). TCRdb's copy holds only in-frame clones and misses some; the assay was immunoSEQ multiplex PCR. The sample holds tens of thousands of clones. The specimen was PBMCs. The source of these receptors is a man between 40 and 49 years old in good health and CMV-seronegative.

This chain joins TRBV4-1 and TRBJ2-1; a weak D match, TRBD2 (5 bases). Trimming took 0 bases from V and 4 from J, leaving 16 bases between them. The CDR3 totals 17 residues. Per germline, CDR1 MGHRA and CDR2 YSYEKL. The chain's CDR3 is CASSQERARPPYNEQFF. DNA for the CDR3: TGCGCCAGCAGCCAAGAGAGGGCCCGGCCCCCGTACAATGAGCAGTTCTTC.

The chain recombines TRBV5-1 with TRBJ1-2, with 9 bases aligning to TRBD1. This CDR3 is built from 14 residues. Trimming took 2 bases from V and 6 from J; bases not matched to a gene: 5. Looked up from germline, CDR1 is SGHRS and CDR2 is YFSETQ. CDR3 sequence: CASSFTTGGDGYTF. CDR3 in DNA: TGCGCCAGCAGCTTTACAACAGGGGGCGATGGCTACACCTTC.

The chain recombines TRBV5-1 with TRBJ1-2; TRBD1 matches at 7 bases. Unmatched junction bases numbered 10, after V lost 1 base and J lost 7 bases. This CDR3 region has 15 residues. Germline lookup yields CDR1 SGHRS and CDR2 YFSETQ. In DNA form, the CDR3 reads TGCGCCAGCAGCTTGTACGCAGGGGGGTTAGTTGGCTACACCTTC. This codes for CASSLYAGGLVGYTF.

This rearrangement joins TRBV15 to TRBJ1-1; D might be TRBD1 (5 bases). Trimming cost V 0 bases and J 6 bases, with 11 bases left between them. The CDR3 loop spans 14 amino acids. Germline CDR1 is LNHNV and CDR2 is YYDKDF (reference sequence). The DNA of the CDR3 is TGTGCCACCAGCAGAGATAGGGGACTTGCTGAAGCTTTCTTT. Translating gives CATSRDRGLAEAFF.

This chain links TRBV6-5 with TRBJ1-2, with D maybe TRBD1 (5 bases). V was pared by 6 bases and J by 2 bases, with 16 bases between. The CDR3 sequence is 15 residues long. Germline V CDR1 and CDR2: MNHEY, SVGAGI. CDR3 sequence: CASRAGGVVNYGYTF. Here the CDR3 DNA reads TGTGCCAGCAGGGCTGGGGGGGTCGTAAACTATGGCTACACCTTC.

J is TRBJ1-5 and V is TRBV6-1; D is possibly TRBD1 (5 bases). The V and J ends lost 4 bases and 2 bases respectively, with 6 bases between them. There are 13 residues in the CDR3. The V gene's germline CDR1 is MNHNS and CDR2 SASEGT. CDR3 loop: CASSGRGNQPQHF. DNA of the CDR3: TGTGCCAGCAGTGGCAGGGGCAATCAGCCCCAGCATTTT.

This CDR3 reads CASTGQYYNEQFF. The CDR3 DNA is TGCGCCAGCACCGGACAGTACTACAATGAGCAGTTCTTC. The chain has TRBV10-2 and TRBJ2-1, with D possibly matching TRBD1 (6 bases). Trimming cost V 7 bases and J 3 bases, with 10 bases left between them. Germline loops: CDR1 WSHSY, CDR2 SAAADI. The CDR3 runs to 13 residues.

The rearrangement links TRBV4-1 to TRBJ2-7, with 8 bases aligning to TRBD1. V was clipped by 5 bases and J by 1 base; unmatched bases: 7. The CDR3 contains 15 residues. The germline CDR1 and CDR2 sequences are MGHRA and YSYEKL. Written as DNA, the CDR3 is TGCGCCAGCAGCTTACAACAGGGGGTATCCTACGAGCAGTACTTC. Protein: CASSLQQGVSYEQYF.

The chain links TRBV7-3 to TRBJ1-1, with D uncertain. The CDR3 contains 14 residues. V lost 6 bases and J lost 3, with 14 bases in between. The V gene's germline CDR1 is SGHTA and CDR2 FQGTGA. The CDR3 region has the DNA TGTGCCAGCAGTCCCGCGTTAGGAGACACTGAAGCTTTCTTT. Translated: CASSPALGDTEAFF.

The rearrangement links TRBV28 to TRBJ2-7; 7 bases match TRBD1. V gave up 6 bases and J gave up 0 bases; unmatched junction bases: 8. Per germline, CDR1 MDHEN and CDR2 SYDVKM. The CDR3 loop spans 15 amino acids. Here the CDR3 reads CASSARDSRSYEQYF. As DNA, the CDR3 is TGTGCCAGCAGCGCGAGGGACAGTCGCTCCTACGAGCAGTACTTC.

V and J are TRBV27 and TRBJ2-7; D ambiguous. The V gene lost 4 bases and the J gene lost 0 bases, with 7 bases spanning the gap. This CDR3 comprises 13 residues. Germline CDR1 is MNHEY and CDR2 is SMNVEV (reference sequence). CDR3 loop: CASSSLSSYEQYF. CDR3 bases: TGTGCCAGCAGTTCCCTAAGCTCCTACGAGCAGTACTTC.

This chain uses TRBV6-5 with TRBJ1-4; possibly TRBD1 for D (6 bases). With 5 bases removed from V and 7 bases from J, the gap between germline ends came to 17 bases. The CDR3 loop spans 15 amino acids. Looked up from germline, CDR1 is MNHEY and CDR2 is SVGAGI. The CDR3 nucleotides read TGTGCCAGCAGTCGAACAGGGTCGGGTACTGAAAAACTGTTTTTT. The encoded protein is CASSRTGSGTEKLFF.

The chain recombines TRBV7-9 with TRBJ2-7; D gene uncertain. Germline assignment: CDR1 SEHNR and CDR2 FQNEAQ (reference sequence). There are 11 residues in the CDR3. V gave up 4 bases and J gave up 3 bases, with 4 bases separating them. The CDR3 DNA follows: TGTGCCAGCAGCTCCTACTACGAGCAGTACTTC. It yields the protein CASSSYYEQYF.

V usage is TRBV6-5 and J usage is TRBJ2-1; 12 nucleotides line up with TRBD2. Germline V CDR1 and CDR2: MNHEY, SVGAGI. The V and J ends lost 6 bases and 5 bases, in that order; junction bases with no gene match: 2. CDR3 length: 14 residues. CDR3 in amino acids: CASRLAGGNNEQFF. The CDR3 region has the DNA TGTGCCAGCAGGCTAGCGGGGGGGAACAATGAGCAGTTCTTC.

The chain carries TRBV18 and TRBJ2-1; possibly TRBD2 for D (5 bases). The CDR3 spans 14 residues. The V end lost 6 bases, the J end lost 4 bases, and 13 bases lay between the germline ends. The germline V gene has CDR1 KGHSH and CDR2 LQKENI. The DNA of the CDR3 is TGTGCCAGCTCTCGGGGAAAGGGTTACAATGAGCAGTTCTTC. It yields the protein CASSRGKGYNEQFF.

This chain joins TRBV7-9 and TRBJ2-7, with D possibly TRBD2 on 5 matching bases. Trimming shortened V by 7 bases and J by 1 base, and 14 bases separated the two germline ends. The CDR3 runs 14 residues. From germline, CDR1 is SEHNR and CDR2 FQNEAQ (reference sequence). CDR3 DNA sequence: TGTGCCAGCATGGAGGTTTATAGATCCTACGAGCAGTACTTC. Translating gives CASMEVYRSYEQYF.

As regards this clone: One end of the junction fails to match germline, which may point to a read error. CDR3 nucleotides: TGTGCCAGCAGCCCGGGCAGGGAGCGGGGAAACACCATATACTTT. Residues: CASSPGRERGNTIYF. The chain couples TRBV7-9 to TRBJ1-3, with D perhaps TRBD1 (5 bases). The CDR3 runs 15 residues. Germline V lookup: CDR1 SEHNR, CDR2 FQNEAQ (reference sequence).

This chain links TRBV28 with TRBJ2-7; maybe TRBD2 (7 bases). With 7 bases removed from V and 5 bases from J, the gap between germline ends came to 18 bases. Germline lookup yields CDR1 MDHEN and CDR2 SYDVKM. This CDR3 is built from 14 residues. Here the CDR3 DNA reads TGTGCCAGCACCTCGGGGGGCTTGGAAAACGAGCAGTACTTC. As protein: CASTSGGLENEQYF. Using reference TRBV28 and TRBJ2-7 for the parts outside the CDR3, the full variable domain is DVKVTQSSRYLVKRTGEKVFLECVQDMDHENMFWYRQDPGLGLRLIYFSYDVKMKEKGDIPEGYSVSREKKERFSLILESASTNQTSMYLCASTSGGLENEQYFGPGTRLTVT.

The rearrangement links TRBV6-4 to TRBJ2-3; 10 bases line up with TRBD2. Germline values: CDR1 MRHNA, CDR2 SNTAGT. This CDR3 comprises 15 residues. The trim removed 4 bases at V and 5 bases at J, leaving 6 bases unmatched. The CDR3 DNA sequence: TGTGCCAGCAGTGCCCTAGCGGGGGAGGTAGATACGCAGTATTTT. Protein: CASSALAGEVDTQYF.

The V and J genes are TRBV6-5 and TRBJ2-7, with a weak D call TRBD1 (7 bases). Trimming took off 2 bases at V and 0 bases at J, with 14 bases between the two ends. CDR1 is MNHEY and CDR2 is SVGAGI in the germline V gene. CDR3 length: 16 amino acids. DNA for the CDR3: TGTGCCAGCAGTTACGCATCGGGGGACAGCTCCTACGAGCAGTACTTC. It codes for CASSYASGDSSYEQYF.

This chain joins TRBV5-1 and TRBJ1-4; D is possibly TRBD1 (5 bases). Between the trimmed V and J ends, which lost 3 bases and 0 bases, there was a span of 9 bases. The CDR3 loop spans 15 amino acids. The germline V gene has CDR1 SGHRS and CDR2 YFSETQ. CDR3: CASSYDSATNEKLFF. The CDR3 DNA sequence: TGCGCCAGCAGCTACGACAGTGCAACTAATGAAAAACTGTTTTTT.

V usage is TRBV4-2 and J usage is TRBJ1-2; 10 nucleotides match TRBD1. V shed 0 bases and J 8 bases; nucleotides not matched to a gene: 15. This CDR3 region has 18 residues. The germline V gene encodes CDR1 LGHNA and CDR2 YNFKEQ. For the CDR3, the DNA is TGTGCCAGCAGCCAAGACCTCGGAAGGCAGACAGGGGGCAGGGGCTACACCTTC. It codes for CASSQDLGRQTGGRGYTF.

Here the CDR3 reads CASSQGTSGGADTQYF. The CDR3 DNA reads as TGTGCCAGCAGCCAAGGGACTAGCGGGGGGGCAGATACGCAGTATTTT. The genes are TRBV4-2 and TRBJ2-3; 15 nucleotides line up with TRBD2. The CDR3 contains 16 residues. Germline trimming cut 1 base from V and 4 bases from J; bases unmatched to any gene: 0. Germline lookup yields CDR1 LGHNA and CDR2 YNFKEQ.

V gene TRBV9 combines with J gene TRBJ1-3; 11 positions match TRBD1. With V trimmed by 4 bases and J by 0 bases, 6 bases remained unmatched. CDR3 length: 17 amino acids. Germline values: CDR1 SGDLS, CDR2 YYNGEE. Written as DNA, the CDR3 is TGTGCCAGCAGCACCGGGACAGGGGGTAACTCTGGAAACACCATATATTTT. It specifies CASSTGTGGNSGNTIYF.

The chain has TRBV5-6 and TRBJ1-1, with 8 positions matching TRBD1. The CDR3 sequence is 15 residues long. V was pared by 2 bases and J by 0 bases, with 3 bases of the junction left unmatched. CDR1 is SGHDT, CDR2 YYEEEE, per germline. In DNA, the CDR3 is TGTGCCAGCAGCTTAGGGACAGGTTTGAACACTGAAGCTTTCTTT. The encoded protein is CASSLGTGLNTEAFF.

The chain is built from TRBV7-6 and TRBJ2-5; D unclear. CDR3 length: 14 residues. V lost 0 bases to trimming and J lost 5 bases, with 10 bases between them. CDR1 is SGHVS and CDR2 is FNYEAQ in the germline V gene. Here the CDR3 reads CASSLAHTRETQYF. In DNA, the CDR3 is TGTGCCAGCAGCTTAGCACACACGCGGGAGACCCAGTACTTC. The variable domain in full, with the rest retrieved from reference TRBV7-6 and TRBJ2-5, is GAGVSQSPRYKVTKRGQDVALRCDPISGHVSLYWYRQALGQGPEFLTYFNYEAQQDKSGLPNDRFSAERPEGSISTLTIQRTEQRDSAMYRCASSLAHTRETQYFGPGTRLLVL.

The CDR3 loop is CASSIDRDSSGNTIYF. CDR3 DNA sequence: TGTGCCAGTAGTATAGATAGGGACAGCTCTGGAAACACCATATATTTT. This rearrangement joins TRBV19 to TRBJ1-3, with 7 bases lining up with TRBD1. V was clipped by 0 bases and J by 0 bases; unmatched bases: 2. The CDR3 runs 16 residues. Germline CDR1 reads LNHDA; CDR2 reads SQIVND (reference sequence).

V usage is TRBV5-4 and J usage is TRBJ1-2, with D possibly TRBD1 on 6 matching bases. The CDR3 runs 15 residues. V dropped 1 base and J dropped 4 bases, with 14 bases sitting between them. Germline lookup yields CDR1 SGHNT and CDR2 YYREEE (reference sequence). CDR3 nucleotide sequence: TGTGCCAGCAGCTTGCCGAAAACAGGGAGCTATGGCTACACCTTC. It translates to CASSLPKTGSYGYTF.

This chain uses TRBV6-5 with TRBJ1-5; D gene uncertain. The germline V and J ends were trimmed by 2 bases and 9 bases, with 11 bases remaining between them. Germline V lookup: CDR1 MNHEY, CDR2 SVGAGI. The CDR3 has 13 residues. The CDR3 reads CASSYTQDGPQHF. CDR3 nucleotides: TGTGCCAGCAGTTACACCCAGGATGGGCCCCAGCATTTT.

The chain joins TRBV9 to TRBJ1-4; 9 bases match TRBD1. CDR1 is SGDLS, CDR2 YYNGEE, per germline. The trim removed 4 bases at V and 5 bases at J, leaving 9 bases unmatched. The CDR3 consists of 16 residues. In DNA, the CDR3 is TGTGCCAGCAGCCGTCGACCGGGACAGGGCAATGAAAAACTGTTTTTT. Its protein product is CASSRRPGQGNEKLFF.

The CDR3 bases are TGTGCCAGCTCCGGACAGGGAGGTCCTGGAAACACCATATATTTT. The encoded protein is CASSGQGGPGNTIYF. This chain links TRBV18 with TRBJ1-3, with 8 bases fitting TRBD1. The germline gives CDR1 KGHSH, CDR2 LQKENI. The CDR3 is made up of 15 amino acids. The J segment lost 2 bases and the V segment lost 6 bases, leaving 6 bases of the junction unmatched.